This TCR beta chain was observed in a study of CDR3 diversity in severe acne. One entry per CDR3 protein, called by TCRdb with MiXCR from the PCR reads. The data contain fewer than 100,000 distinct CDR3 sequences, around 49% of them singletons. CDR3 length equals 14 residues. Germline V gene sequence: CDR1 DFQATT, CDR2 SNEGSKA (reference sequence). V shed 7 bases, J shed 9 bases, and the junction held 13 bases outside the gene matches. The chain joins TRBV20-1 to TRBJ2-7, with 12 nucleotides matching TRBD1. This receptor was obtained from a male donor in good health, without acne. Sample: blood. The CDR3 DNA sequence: TGCAGTGTCGCCGGGACAGGGGGCGGTGAAGTGCAGTACTTC. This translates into CSVAGTGGGEVQYF.